This is a list of T cell receptor beta chains from one sample in a study of blood T cell repertoires in COVID-19. Measured with immunoSEQ multiplex PCR; TCRdb has only the in-frame clones, and not every one. Altogether fewer than 300,000 clones are present, roughly 86% being singletons, with the ten largest covering roughly 9.8%. Material for sequencing was peripheral blood. These receptors were obtained from a man aged 35 to 55 who had recovered from COVID-19. Both conserved end residues are part of each CDR3. Each record gives: CDR3 length, clone size, D gene, V gene, J gene, CDR3 protein, CDR3 DNA. D genes are given only for firm matches. Clone sizes are given selectively: once, few, many, or a class where the clone is expanded.

length: 15
size: NA
D: NA
V: TRBV25-1
J: TRBJ1-4
CDR3: CASRRRGTQNEKLFF
DNA: TGTGCCAGCAGGCGGCGGGGCACTCAGAATGAAAAACTGTTTTTT

length: 15
size: once
D: NA
V: TRBV27
J: TRBJ2-1
CDR3: CASSFTGTGHDEQFF
DNA: TGTGCCAGCAGTTTTACCGGGACGGGACATGATGAGCAGTTCTTC

length: 17
size: once
D: TRBD2
V: TRBV6-2/TRBV6-3
J: TRBJ2-3
CDR3: CASSRRSGLAGTDTQYF
DNA: TGTGCCAGCAGCCGACGGTCTGGACTAGCGGGTACAGATACGCAGTATTTT

length: 15
size: once
D: TRBD1
V: TRBV25-1
J: TRBJ2-1
CDR3: CASSGDRAYGNEQFF
DNA: TGTGCCAGCAGCGGGGACAGGGCCTACGGCAATGAGCAGTTCTTC

length: 18
size: NA
D: NA
V: TRBV7-8
J: TRBJ2-1
CDR3: CASGGGQIKVRAYNEQFF
DNA: TGTGCCAGCGGAGGGGGACAGATAAAGGTCCGAGCCTACAATGAGCAGTTCTTC

length: 15
size: NA
D: TRBD1
V: TRBV19
J: TRBJ1-6
CDR3: CASRTTQGGNSPLHF
DNA: TGTGCCAGTAGAACAACACAGGGGGGAAATTCACCCCTCCACTTT

length: 14
size: few
D: NA
V: TRBV4-3
J: TRBJ1-6
CDR3: CASSQDLAGSPLHF
DNA: TGCGCCAGCAGCCAAGATCTTGCGGGGTCACCCCTCCACTTT

length: 15
size: NA
D: TRBD2
V: TRBV10-2
J: TRBJ2-2
CDR3: CASRASGGDTGELFF
DNA: TGCGCCAGCAGAGCTAGCGGGGGGGACACCGGGGAGCTGTTTTTT

length: 15
size: once
D: NA
V: TRBV4-2
J: TRBJ2-7
CDR3: CASSQDAQYLYEQYF
DNA: TGTGCCAGCAGCCAAGATGCACAGTATCTTTACGAGCAGTACTTC

length: 15
size: NA
D: TRBD2
V: TRBV7-8
J: TRBJ2-7
CDR3: CASSSVAGGPYEQYF
DNA: TGTGCCAGCAGCTCGGTAGCGGGAGGACCCTACGAGCAGTACTTC

length: 12
size: NA
D: NA
V: TRBV12-3/TRBV12-4
J: TRBJ1-4
CDR3: CASSQGQRKLFF
DNA: TGTGCCAGCAGCCAAGGACAGAGAAAACTGTTTTTT

length: 16
size: NA
D: NA
V: TRBV7-9
J: TRBJ1-5
CDR3: CASSHGGGVSNQPQHF
DNA: TGTGCCAGCAGCCACGGCGGAGGGGTAAGCAATCAGCCCCAGCATTTT

length: 12
size: NA
D: NA
V: TRBV10-3
J: TRBJ1-1
CDR3: CAIKGTSTEAFF
DNA: TGTGCCATCAAAGGGACTTCCACTGAAGCTTTCTTT

length: 14
size: NA
D: NA
V: TRBV6-2/TRBV6-3
J: TRBJ1-6
CDR3: CASSYPGINSPLHF
DNA: TGTGCCAGCAGTTACCCAGGGATCAATTCACCCCTCCACTTT

length: 16
size: once
D: NA
V: TRBV7-9
J: TRBJ2-3
CDR3: CASSPLGSMVTDTQYF
DNA: TGTGCCAGCAGCCCCCTCGGTAGCATGGTGACAGATACGCAGTATTTT

length: 15
size: NA
D: TRBD1
V: TRBV5-1
J: TRBJ2-3
CDR3: CASSLAGQGSDTQYF
DNA: TGCGCCAGCAGCTTGGCGGGACAGGGCTCAGATACGCAGTATTTT

length: 14
size: NA
D: NA
V: TRBV6-5
J: TRBJ2-7
CDR3: CASRLTGSAYEQYF
DNA: TGTGCCAGCAGACTGACTGGGAGTGCCTACGAGCAGTACTTC

length: 15
size: once
D: TRBD2
V: TRBV6-5
J: TRBJ2-7
CDR3: CASRDTWREGNEQYF
DNA: TGTGCCAGCAGGGATACGTGGCGGGAGGGCAACGAGCAGTACTTC

length: 15
size: NA
D: TRBD1
V: TRBV5-1
J: TRBJ1-1
CDR3: CASSETGGVAIEAFF
DNA: TGCGCCAGCAGCGAAACAGGGGGCGTAGCTATTGAAGCTTTCTTT

length: 18
size: NA
D: TRBD2
V: TRBV4-3
J: TRBJ2-2
CDR3: CASSQDPPSGSGTGELFF
DNA: TGCGCCAGCAGCCAAGACCCCCCTAGCGGGAGTGGCACCGGGGAGCTGTTTTTT

length: 14
size: NA
D: TRBD1
V: TRBV5-1
J: TRBJ2-7
CDR3: CASSPGQGALEQYF
DNA: TGCGCCAGCAGCCCGGGACAGGGGGCCCTCGAGCAGTACTTC

length: 12
size: NA
D: NA
V: TRBV12-3/TRBV12-4
J: TRBJ1-3
CDR3: CASSFSRNTIYF
DNA: TGTGCCAGCAGTTTTTCTAGAAACACCATATATTTT

length: 14
size: NA
D: NA
V: TRBV5-1
J: TRBJ1-6
CDR3: CASTREGSNSPLHF
DNA: TGCGCCAGCACACGGGAGGGGAGCAATTCACCCCTCCACTTT

length: 13
size: once
D: NA
V: TRBV10-3
J: TRBJ1-4
CDR3: CAISYRVSEKLFF
DNA: TGTGCCATCAGTTACAGGGTTAGTGAAAAACTGTTTTTT

length: 14
size: NA
D: NA
V: TRBV5-1
J: TRBJ1-2
CDR3: CASSLTTGNYGYTF
DNA: TGCGCCAGCAGCTTGACCACAGGGAACTATGGCTACACCTTC

length: 16
size: once
D: NA
V: TRBV6-5
J: TRBJ1-6
CDR3: CASSYSGQLKNSPLHF
DNA: TGTGCCAGCAGTTACTCCGGACAGCTAAAAAATTCACCCCTCCACTTT

length: 15
size: NA
D: TRBD1
V: TRBV13
J: TRBJ2-7
CDR3: CASSLRGTDGYEQYF
DNA: TGTGCCAGCAGCTTAAGGGGGACAGACGGATACGAGCAGTACTTC

length: 15
size: NA
D: NA
V: TRBV27
J: TRBJ2-7
CDR3: CASTLNWGPTYEQYF
DNA: TGTGCCAGCACTTTGAACTGGGGCCCTACTTACGAGCAGTACTTC

length: 15
size: NA
D: NA
V: TRBV7-8
J: TRBJ2-2
CDR3: CASRSGTSSTGELFF
DNA: TGTGCCAGCAGATCCGGGACTTCCTCCACCGGGGAGCTGTTTTTT

length: 13
size: NA
D: TRBD2
V: TRBV30
J: TRBJ2-7
CDR3: CAFGNSGRLEQYF
DNA: TGTGCCTTCGGGAATAGCGGGAGACTCGAGCAGTACTTC

length: 14
size: NA
D: TRBD1
V: TRBV5-3
J: TRBJ2-7
CDR3: CARSVTGTVYEQYF
DNA: TGTGCCAGAAGCGTAACCGGGACAGTTTACGAGCAGTACTTC

length: 15
size: NA
D: TRBD2
V: TRBV6-5
J: TRBJ2-7
CDR3: CASSYSGAGGREQYF
DNA: TGTGCCAGCAGTTACTCAGGAGCGGGGGGGCGGGAGCAGTACTTC

length: 12
size: once
D: NA
V: TRBV7-8
J: TRBJ2-1
CDR3: CASSLARNEQFF
DNA: TGTGCCAGCAGCTTAGCGCGGAATGAGCAGTTCTTC

length: 13
size: NA
D: TRBD1
V: TRBV25-1
J: TRBJ1-2
CDR3: CASSGTGGDGYTF
DNA: TGTGCCAGCTCCGGGACAGGGGGAGATGGCTACACCTTC

length: 14
size: once
D: NA
V: TRBV2
J: TRBJ1-2
CDR3: CASRDRTEKNGYTF
DNA: TGTGCCAGCAGGGACCGGACAGAAAAAAATGGCTACACCTTC

length: 16
size: NA
D: TRBD2
V: TRBV28
J: TRBJ2-4
CDR3: CASSLGSGRALDIQYF
DNA: TGTGCCAGCAGTTTAGGGAGCGGGAGGGCCTTAGACATTCAGTACTTC

length: 14
size: NA
D: TRBD1
V: TRBV6-1
J: TRBJ2-1
CDR3: CASSETGGNNEQFF
DNA: TGTGCCAGCAGTGAAACAGGGGGAAACAATGAGCAGTTCTTC

length: 15
size: few
D: TRBD2
V: TRBV9
J: TRBJ2-7
CDR3: CASSVEAGGSYEQYF
DNA: TGTGCCAGCAGCGTAGAGGCGGGGGGGTCCTACGAGCAGTACTTC

length: 17
size: NA
D: NA
V: TRBV2
J: TRBJ2-7
CDR3: CASSESPGLAASYEQYF
DNA: TGTGCCAGCAGTGAAAGCCCCGGCTTAGCGGCCTCCTACGAGCAGTACTTC

length: 17
size: NA
D: TRBD2
V: TRBV27
J: TRBJ2-1
CDR3: CASSFLSGGALYNEQFF
DNA: TGTGCCAGCAGTTTTTTGAGCGGGGGGGCTTTATACAATGAGCAGTTCTTC

length: 15
size: many
D: NA
V: TRBV3-1/TRBV3-2
J: TRBJ2-1
CDR3: CASSQSGGTGGEQFF
DNA: TGTGCCAGCAGCCAATCGGGGGGAACAGGGGGTGAGCAGTTCTTC

length: 14
size: NA
D: NA
V: TRBV10-3
J: TRBJ2-3
CDR3: CAISDGLAADTQYF
DNA: TGTGCCATCAGTGACGGGCTAGCAGCAGATACGCAGTATTTT

length: 16
size: NA
D: TRBD2
V: TRBV6-2/TRBV6-3
J: TRBJ2-1
CDR3: CASSSGTSGGYNEQFF
DNA: TGTGCCAGCAGCTCTGGGACTAGCGGGGGCTACAATGAGCAGTTCTTC

length: 19
size: NA
D: NA
V: TRBV29-1
J: TRBJ2-1
CDR3: CSAKPTDPPPPSSYNEQFF
DNA: TGCAGCGCCAAACCGACTGATCCGCCCCCCCCAAGCTCCTACAATGAGCAGTTCTTC

length: 13
size: NA
D: NA
V: TRBV7-9
J: TRBJ2-1
CDR3: CASSLGASNEQFF
DNA: TGTGCCAGCAGCTTAGGGGCCAGCAATGAGCAGTTCTTC

length: 16
size: NA
D: TRBD1
V: TRBV7-9
J: TRBJ1-5
CDR3: CASSLGDRRSNQPQHF
DNA: TGTGCCAGCAGCTTAGGGGACAGGCGCAGCAATCAGCCCCAGCATTTT

length: 14
size: NA
D: TRBD2
V: TRBV2
J: TRBJ2-1
CDR3: CASLAGEKDNEQFF
DNA: TGTGCCAGTCTAGCGGGAGAAAAGGACAATGAGCAGTTCTTC

length: 11
size: NA
D: NA
V: TRBV10-1
J: TRBJ2-7
CDR3: CASSGPGEQYF
DNA: TGCGCCAGCAGTGGTCCGGGGGAGCAGTACTTC

length: 15
size: NA
D: NA
V: TRBV3-1/TRBV3-2
J: TRBJ2-7
CDR3: CASSHGEIAPYEQYF
DNA: TGTGCCAGCAGCCACGGGGAAATCGCCCCCTACGAGCAGTACTTC

length: 17
size: once
D: TRBD1
V: TRBV18
J: TRBJ2-2
CDR3: CASSPLGTVTNTGELFF
DNA: TGTGCCAGCTCACCGTTGGGGACAGTTACGAACACCGGGGAGCTGTTTTTT

length: 16
size: NA
D: TRBD2
V: TRBV14
J: TRBJ2-1
CDR3: CASTLGGLGGSNEQFF
DNA: TGTGCCAGCACCCTTGGTGGATTGGGCGGGAGCAATGAGCAGTTCTTC

length: 13
size: NA
D: TRBD1
V: TRBV19
J: TRBJ1-1
CDR3: CASSIGLTGRTFF
DNA: TGTGCCAGTAGTATAGGACTGACAGGGAGAACTTTCTTT

length: 16
size: NA
D: TRBD2
V: TRBV4-1
J: TRBJ2-7
CDR3: CASSQVSAGGPGEQYF
DNA: TGCGCCAGCAGCCAAGTTTCGGCGGGAGGGCCGGGTGAGCAGTACTTC

length: 14
size: NA
D: NA
V: TRBV5-5
J: TRBJ1-2
CDR3: CASSHQNGYYGYTF
DNA: TGTGCCAGCAGCCACCAGAACGGGTACTATGGCTACACCTTC

length: 18
size: NA
D: TRBD1
V: TRBV25-1
J: TRBJ1-5
CDR3: CASSASRGTGVFNQPQHF
DNA: TGTGCCAGCAGTGCCTCAAGGGGGACAGGGGTTTTCAATCAGCCCCAGCATTTT

length: 15
size: few
D: NA
V: TRBV6-5
J: TRBJ2-1
CDR3: CASTFRGAGYNEQFF
DNA: TGTGCCAGCACCTTCAGGGGGGCCGGCTACAATGAGCAGTTCTTC

length: 13
size: NA
D: TRBD1
V: TRBV19
J: TRBJ1-2
CDR3: CASLGQGNYGYTF
DNA: TGTGCCAGTCTTGGACAGGGAAACTATGGCTACACCTTC